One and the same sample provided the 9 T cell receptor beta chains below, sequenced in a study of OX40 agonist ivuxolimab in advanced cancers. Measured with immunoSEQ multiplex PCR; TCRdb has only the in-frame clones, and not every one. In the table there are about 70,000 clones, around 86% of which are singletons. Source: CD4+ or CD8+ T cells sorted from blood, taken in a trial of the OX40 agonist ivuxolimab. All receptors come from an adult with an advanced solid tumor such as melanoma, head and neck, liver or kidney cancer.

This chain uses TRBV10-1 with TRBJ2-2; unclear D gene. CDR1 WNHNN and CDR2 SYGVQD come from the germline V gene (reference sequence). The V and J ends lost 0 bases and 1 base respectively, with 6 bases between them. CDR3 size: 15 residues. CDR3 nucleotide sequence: TGCGCCAGCAGTGAGTCCGGCAGGAACACCGGGGAGCTGTTTTTT. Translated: CASSESGRNTGELFF.

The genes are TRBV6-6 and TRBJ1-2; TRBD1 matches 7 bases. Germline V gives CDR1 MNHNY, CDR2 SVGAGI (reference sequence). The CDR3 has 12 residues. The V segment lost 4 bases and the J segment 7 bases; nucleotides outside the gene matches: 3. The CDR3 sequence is CASSSDRVGYTF. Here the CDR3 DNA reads TGTGCCAGCAGTTCCGACAGGGTTGGCTACACCTTC.

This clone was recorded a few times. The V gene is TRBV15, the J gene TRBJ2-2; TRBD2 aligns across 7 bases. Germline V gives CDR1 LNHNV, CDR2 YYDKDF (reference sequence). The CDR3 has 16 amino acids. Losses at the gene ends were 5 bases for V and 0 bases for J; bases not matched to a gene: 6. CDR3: CATSRRLAPNTGELFF. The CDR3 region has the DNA TGTGCCACCAGCCGAAGACTAGCTCCGAACACCGGGGAGCTGTTTTTT.

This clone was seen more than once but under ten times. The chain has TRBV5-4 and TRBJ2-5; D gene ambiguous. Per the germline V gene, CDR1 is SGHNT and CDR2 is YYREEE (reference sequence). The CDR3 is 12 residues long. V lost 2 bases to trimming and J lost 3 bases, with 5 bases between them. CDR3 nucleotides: TGTGCCAGCAGCTTCTGGGAAGAGACCCAGTACTTC. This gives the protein CASSFWEETQYF. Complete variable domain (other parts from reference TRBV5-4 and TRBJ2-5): ETGVTQSPTHLIKTRGQQVTLRCSSQSGHNTVSWYQQALGQGPQFIFQYYREEENGRGNFPPRFSGLQFPNYSSELNVNALELDDSALYLCASSFWEETQYFGPGTRLLVL.

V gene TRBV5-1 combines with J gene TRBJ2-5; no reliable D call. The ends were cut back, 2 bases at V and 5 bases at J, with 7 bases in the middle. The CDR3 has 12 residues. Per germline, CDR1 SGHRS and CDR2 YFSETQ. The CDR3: CASSFDEETQYF. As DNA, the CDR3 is TGCGCCAGCAGCTTTGACGAGGAGACCCAGTACTTC. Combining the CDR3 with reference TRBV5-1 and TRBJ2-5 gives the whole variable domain KAGVTQTPRYLIKTRGQQVTLSCSPISGHRSVSWYQQTPGQGLQFLFEYFSETQRNKGNFPGRFSGRQFSNSRSEMNVSTLELGDSALYLCASSFDEETQYFGPGTRLLVL.

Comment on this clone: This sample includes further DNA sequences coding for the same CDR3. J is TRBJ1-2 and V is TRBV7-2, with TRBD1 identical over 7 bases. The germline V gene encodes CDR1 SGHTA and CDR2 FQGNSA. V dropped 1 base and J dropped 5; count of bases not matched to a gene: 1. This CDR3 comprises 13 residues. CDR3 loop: CASSLGQGYGYTF. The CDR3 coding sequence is TGTGCCAGCAGCTTAGGACAGGGATATGGCTACACCTTC.

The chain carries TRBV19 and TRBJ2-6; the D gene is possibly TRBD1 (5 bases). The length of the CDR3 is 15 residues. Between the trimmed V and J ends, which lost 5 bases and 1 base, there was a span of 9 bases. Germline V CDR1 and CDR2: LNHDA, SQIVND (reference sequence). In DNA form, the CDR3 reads TGTGCCAGTAGTTCCAGGGTGTCTGGGGCCAACGTCCTGACTTTC. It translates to CASSSRVSGANVLTF.

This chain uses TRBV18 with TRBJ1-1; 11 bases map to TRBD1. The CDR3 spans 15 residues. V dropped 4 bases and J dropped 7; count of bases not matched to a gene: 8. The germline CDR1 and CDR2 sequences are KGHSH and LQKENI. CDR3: CASSRGQGVFGEAFF. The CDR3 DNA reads TGTGCCAGCTCACGGGGACAGGGGGTCTTTGGTGAAGCTTTCTTT.

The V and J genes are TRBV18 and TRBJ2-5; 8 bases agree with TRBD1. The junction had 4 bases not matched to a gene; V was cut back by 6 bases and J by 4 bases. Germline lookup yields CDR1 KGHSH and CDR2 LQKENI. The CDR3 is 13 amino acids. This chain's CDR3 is CASSPGQAETQYF. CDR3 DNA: TGTGCCAGCTCCCCGGGACAGGCAGAGACCCAGTACTTC.